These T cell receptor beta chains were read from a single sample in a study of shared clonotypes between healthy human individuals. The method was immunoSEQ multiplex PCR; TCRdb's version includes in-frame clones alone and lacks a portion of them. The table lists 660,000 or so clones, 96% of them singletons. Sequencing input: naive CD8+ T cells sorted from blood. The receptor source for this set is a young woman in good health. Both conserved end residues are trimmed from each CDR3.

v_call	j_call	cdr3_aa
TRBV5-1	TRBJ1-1	ASSLWNQGPEAF
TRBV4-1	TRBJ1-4	ASSQRGEKLF
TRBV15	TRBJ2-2	ATSAGQRESTGELF
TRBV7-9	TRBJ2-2	ASSFGGGAGELF
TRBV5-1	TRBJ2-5	ASSLGIAGGETQY
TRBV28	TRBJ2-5	ASSSGTSGSTVGETQY
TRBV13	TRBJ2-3	ASSLDARNADTQY
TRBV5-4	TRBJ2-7	ASSYGTKLYEQY
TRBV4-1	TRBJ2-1	AAGGDARKNEQF
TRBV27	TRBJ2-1	ASSPGPYNEQF
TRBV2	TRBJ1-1	ASSEEVGQNTEAF
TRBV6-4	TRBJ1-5	ASRAISNQPQH
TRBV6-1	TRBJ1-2	ASSEYTGSYGYT
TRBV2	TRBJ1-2	ASSGGTRNYT
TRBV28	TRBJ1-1	ASSLTRMNTEAF